A selection of T cell receptor beta chains follows, all from one sample in a study of blood T cell repertoires in COVID-19. Method: immunoSEQ multiplex PCR; TCRdb's copy keeps in-frame clones and lacks some. The sample lists approximately 260,000 clones; about 80% were seen once. Specimen: peripheral blood. Source of these receptors: an elderly woman with acute or convalescent COVID-19. Both conserved end residues are part of each CDR3. Each record gives: V gene, D gene, clone size, J gene, CDR3 protein, CDR3 DNA. D genes are given only for firm matches. The size entry is marked missing in some rows and otherwise reads once, few, many or a size class.

>TRBV28|TRBD1|once|TRBJ2-1
CASRGTAINEQFF
TGTGCCAGCAGGGGGACAGCGATTAATGAGCAGTTCTTC
>TRBV28|TRBD1|.|TRBJ1-1
CASSLSGTGLVNTEAFF
TGTGCCAGCAGTTTATCCGGGACAGGGCTCGTGAACACTGAAGCTTTCTTT
>TRBV28|.|.|TRBJ2-7
CASSPSPRYEQYF
TGTGCCAGCAGTCCATCCCCCAGGTACGAGCAGTACTTC
>TRBV5-4|TRBD1|once|TRBJ2-3
CASSTRDRPSTDTQYF
TGTGCCAGCAGCACCAGGGACAGACCTAGCACAGATACGCAGTATTTT
>TRBV28|.|.|TRBJ2-1
CASSSPRRGGNEQFF
TGTGCCAGCAGTTCCCCTCGGAGGGGCGGAAATGAGCAGTTCTTC
>TRBV5-5|.|.|TRBJ2-1
CASSLGLLPHNEQFF
TGTGCCAGCAGCTTAGGACTCTTGCCCCACAATGAGCAGTTCTTC
>TRBV5-1|.|.|TRBJ2-5
CASYYLQETQYF
TGCGCCAGCTACTACCTACAAGAGACCCAGTACTTC
>TRBV6-5|.|.|TRBJ1-1
CASSRRAVRYTEAFF
TGTGCCAGCAGTCGGCGGGCAGTGCGATACACTGAAGCTTTCTTT
>TRBV7-9|TRBD1|.|TRBJ2-7
CASSFRMGQSYEQYF
TGTGCCAGCAGCTTCCGTATGGGACAGAGCTACGAGCAGTACTTC
>TRBV7-8|.|.|TRBJ1-1
CASSLRGGGTEAFF
TGTGCCAGCAGCTTACGGGGGGGCGGGACTGAAGCTTTCTTT
>TRBV4-1|TRBD1|few|TRBJ1-6
CASSQEFGTGKGSPLHF
TGCGCCAGCAGCCAAGAATTCGGGACAGGGAAGGGTTCACCCCTCCACTTT
>TRBV10-3|.|once|TRBJ1-6
CAISPGHYNSPLHF
TGTGCCATCAGTCCGGGACATTATAATTCACCCCTCCACTTT
>TRBV5-8|.|few|TRBJ1-5
CATPAAQGPQPQHF
TGTGCCACCCCAGCCGCCCAGGGGCCTCAGCCCCAGCATTTT